The entry below describes one T cell receptor (beta chain). The table came from immunoSEQ multiplex PCR; TCRdb's copy has only in-frame clones and leaves some out. The sample holds some 150,000 clones; around nine tenths are singletons and the top ten take 2.5% to 4%. This sample is part of a study of blood T cell repertoires in COVID-19. The wider study: The United States, Italy and Spain provided the acute and convalescent COVID-19 samples. Sources were T cells, B-cell-depleted T cells, or PBMCs; the material itself was cDNA or gDNA.

Trimming removed 4 bases from V and 4 bases from J, with 11 bases in between. CDR3 length: 13 amino acids. Germline values: CDR1 SGHRS, CDR2 YFSETQ. The material sequenced was peripheral blood. This clonotype was sampled from a man aged 65 to 85 with acute or convalescent COVID-19. The chain is built from TRBV5-1 and TRBJ1-2; D perhaps matches TRBD1 (6 bases). CDR3 residues: CASSPDSSYGYTF. CDR3 nucleotides: TGCGCCAGCAGCCCGGACAGTTCCTATGGCTACACCTTC. The whole variable domain, remainder taken from reference TRBV5-1 and TRBJ1-2, is KAGVTQTPRYLIKTRGQQVTLSCSPISGHRSVSWYQQTPGQGLQFLFEYFSETQRNKGNFPGRFSGRQFSNSRSEMNVSTLELGDSALYLCASSPDSSYGYTFGSGTRLTVV.